The 11 T cell receptor beta chains below all came from one sample that was sequenced in a study of identical twins. Each CDR3 protein is one row after TCRdb ran MiXCR on the 5' RACE reads. This sample has fewer than 500,000 distinct CDR3 sequences, with 14% found just once. Another study also made use of these data, one on yellow fever vaccine responses in identical twins.

Sequencing was carried out using CD4+ T cells sorted from blood. These receptors were taken from a woman aged 18-29 years in good health.

This clonotype was detected a few times. The CDR3 sequence is CASSLRGTANTEAFF. CDR3 nucleotides: TGTGCCAGCAGCTTACGCGGGACAGCGAACACTGAAGCTTTCTTT. The rearrangement uses TRBV7-3 and TRBJ1-1; TRBD1 matches 7 bases. Germline V gene data show CDR1 as SGHTA and CDR2 as FQGTGA. The CDR3 is 15 residues long. With 2 bases clipped from V and 1 base from J, the junction kept 4 bases outside the gene matches.

This clonotype was counted only a few times. V and J are TRBV21-1 and TRBJ1-2; the D call in the table, TRBD1, was not verified against the DNA. TRBV21-1 counts as a pseudogene. The CDR3 sequence is 19 residues long. As DNA, the CDR3 is TGTGCCAGCAGCATACCGGGACAGAGGAATACAAAATCTAACTATGGCTACACCTTC. Its translation is CASSIPGQRNTKSNYGYTF.

CDR3 protein: CSAGAGAAMNTEAFF. The CDR3 DNA reads as TGCAGTGCCGGGGCCGGGGCGGCGATGAACACTGAAGCTTTCTTT. V is TRBV20-1 and J is TRBJ1-1, with D tentatively TRBD1 (5 bases). Trimming stripped 6 bases from V and 0 bases from J, with 17 bases between. Germline V lookup: CDR1 DFQATT, CDR2 SNEGSKA (reference sequence). The CDR3 runs to 15 residues.

The sample holds many counts of this clonotype. V is TRBV6-5 and J is TRBJ2-1; no clear D. The CDR3 has 11 residues. Germline V gene lookup returns CDR1 MNHEY and CDR2 SVGAGI. Deletions cut 5 bases from V and 5 bases from J, with 4 bases between. CDR3 loop: CASSRDNEQFF. DNA of the CDR3: TGTGCCAGCAGTAGAGACAATGAGCAGTTCTTC.

This clonotype showed up just a few times. The genes are TRBV29-1 and TRBJ2-7; 7 bases agree with TRBD2. Looked up from germline, CDR1 is SQVTM and CDR2 is ANQGSEA. This CDR3 region has 14 residues. The junction had 13 bases not matched to a gene; V was cut back by 7 bases and J by 4 bases. CDR3 nucleotide sequence: TGCAGCGCCGGCGGACCGGGGGGAGGATACGAGCAGTACTTC. The encoded protein is CSAGGPGGGYEQYF.

The table lists this clonotype with a few counts. This chain uses TRBV2 with TRBJ2-3, with 8 bases fitting TRBD2. CDR1 SNHLY and CDR2 FYNNEI come from the germline V gene. This CDR3 has 16 residues. V lost 9 bases and J lost 0; bases outside the gene matches: 11. This CDR3 is CASKLLRGASTDTQYF. The DNA for the CDR3 is TGTGCCAGTAAGCTCCTGCGGGGGGCCAGCACAGATACGCAGTATTTT.

The chain recombines TRBV3-1 with TRBJ1-2; a weak D match, TRBD1 (5 bases). Germline V lookup: CDR1 LGHDT, CDR2 YNNKEL (reference sequence). V dropped 4 bases and J dropped 2 bases, with 5 bases sitting between them. This CDR3 is 12 amino acids long. The CDR3 region is CASSRDNYGYTF. For the CDR3, the DNA is TGTGCCAGCAGCCGGGACAACTATGGCTACACCTTC.

The chain employs TRBV28 and TRBJ2-5; TRBD2 matches at 8 bases. The CDR3 runs to 14 residues. CDR1 is MDHEN and CDR2 is SYDVKM in the germline V gene. J lost 7 bases, V lost 3 bases, and 7 bases had no gene match. This CDR3 reads CASSLNGGAGTQYF. The CDR3 bases are TGTGCCAGCAGTTTGAACGGGGGGGCAGGGACCCAGTACTTC.

V gene TRBV10-3 combines with J gene TRBJ2-5; unclear D gene. Germline loops: CDR1 ENHRY, CDR2 SYGVKD. CDR3 length equals 11 residues. Trimming cost V 6 bases and J 2 bases, with 4 bases left between them. The CDR3 loop is CAISVQETQYF. The DNA of the CDR3 is TGTGCCATCAGCGTTCAAGAGACCCAGTACTTC.

This clonotype has more than one count but fewer than ten. The chain links TRBV28 to TRBJ1-2; possible D gene TRBD1, 5 bases. Germline CDR1 and CDR2: MDHEN and SYDVKM. This CDR3 region has 15 residues. V gave up 4 bases and J gave up 2 bases, with 14 bases separating them. DNA for the CDR3: TGTGCCAGCAGTTCCCTGGGCCGGACAAACTATGGCTACACCTTC. The encoded protein is CASSSLGRTNYGYTF.

The rearrangement joins TRBV10-3 to TRBJ2-1, with 8 bases lining up with TRBD2. Germline loops: CDR1 ENHRY, CDR2 SYGVKD. The V gene end was trimmed by 8 bases and the J gene end by 0 bases; junction bases not matched to a gene: 3. The CDR3 runs 14 residues. The CDR3 nucleotides are TGTGCCATCGGCAGCGGGGGCTCCTACAATGAGCAGTTCTTC. Amino acid sequence: CAIGSGGSYNEQFF.